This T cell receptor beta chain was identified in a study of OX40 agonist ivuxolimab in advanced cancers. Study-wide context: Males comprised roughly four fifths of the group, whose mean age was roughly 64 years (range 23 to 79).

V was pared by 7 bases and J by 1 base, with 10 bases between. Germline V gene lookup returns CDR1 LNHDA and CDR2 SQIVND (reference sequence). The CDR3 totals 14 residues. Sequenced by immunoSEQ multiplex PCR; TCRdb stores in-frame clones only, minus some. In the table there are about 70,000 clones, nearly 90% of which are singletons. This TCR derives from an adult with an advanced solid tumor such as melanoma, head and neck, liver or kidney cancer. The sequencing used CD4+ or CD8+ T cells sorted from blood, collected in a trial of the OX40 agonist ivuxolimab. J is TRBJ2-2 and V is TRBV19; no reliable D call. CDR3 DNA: TGTGCCAGTAAGTTAGGATGGAACACCGGGGAGCTGTTTTTT. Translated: CASKLGWNTGELFF. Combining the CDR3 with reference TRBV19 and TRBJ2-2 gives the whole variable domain DGGITQSPKYLFRKEGQNVTLSCEQNLNHDAMYWYRQDPGQGLRLIYYSQIVNDFQKGDIAEGYSVSREKKESFPLTVTSAQKNPTAFYLCASKLGWNTGELFFGEGSRLTVL.